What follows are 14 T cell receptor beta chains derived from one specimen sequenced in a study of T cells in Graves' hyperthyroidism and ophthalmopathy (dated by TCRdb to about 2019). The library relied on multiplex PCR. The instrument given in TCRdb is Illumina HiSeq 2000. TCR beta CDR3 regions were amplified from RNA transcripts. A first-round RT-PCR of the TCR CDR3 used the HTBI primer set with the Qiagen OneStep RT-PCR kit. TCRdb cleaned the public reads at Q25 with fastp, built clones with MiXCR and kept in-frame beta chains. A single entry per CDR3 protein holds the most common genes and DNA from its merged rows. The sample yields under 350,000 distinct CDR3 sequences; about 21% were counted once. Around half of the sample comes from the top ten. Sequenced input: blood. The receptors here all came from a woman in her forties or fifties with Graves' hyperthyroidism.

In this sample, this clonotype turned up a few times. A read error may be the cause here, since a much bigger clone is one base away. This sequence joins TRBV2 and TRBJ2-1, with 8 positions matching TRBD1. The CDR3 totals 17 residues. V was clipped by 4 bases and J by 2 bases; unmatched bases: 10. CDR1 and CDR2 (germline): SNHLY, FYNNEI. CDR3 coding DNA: TGTGCCAGCAGTGGAACCCGGACAGGGTGGGCCTACAATGAGCAGTTCTTC. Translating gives CASSGTRTGWAYNEQFF.

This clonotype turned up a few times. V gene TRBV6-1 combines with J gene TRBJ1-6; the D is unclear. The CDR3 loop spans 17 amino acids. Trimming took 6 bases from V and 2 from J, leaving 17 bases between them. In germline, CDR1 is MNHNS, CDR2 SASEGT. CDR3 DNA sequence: TGTGCCAGCAGCTCCACTGCTAGGGCCACCTATAATTCACCCCTCCACTTT. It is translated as CASSSTARATYNSPLHF.

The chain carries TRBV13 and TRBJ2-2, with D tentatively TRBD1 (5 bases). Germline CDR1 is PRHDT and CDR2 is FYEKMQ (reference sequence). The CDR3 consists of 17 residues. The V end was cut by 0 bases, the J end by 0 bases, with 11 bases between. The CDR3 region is CASSLGSGHSNTGELFF. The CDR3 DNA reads TGTGCCAGCAGCTTAGGTAGTGGACATTCGAACACCGGGGAGCTGTTTTTT.

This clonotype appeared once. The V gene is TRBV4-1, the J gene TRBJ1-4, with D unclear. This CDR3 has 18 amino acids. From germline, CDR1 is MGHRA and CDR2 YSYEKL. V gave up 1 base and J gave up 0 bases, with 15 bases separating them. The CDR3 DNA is TGCGCCAGCAGCCAAGGGCGTGGCAGGCCCGCAACTAATGAAAAACTGTTTTTT. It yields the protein CASSQGRGRPATNEKLFF.

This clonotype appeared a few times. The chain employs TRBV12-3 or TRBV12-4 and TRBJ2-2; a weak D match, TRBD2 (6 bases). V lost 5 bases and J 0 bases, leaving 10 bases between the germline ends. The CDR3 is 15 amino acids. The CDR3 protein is CASSTGDSNTGELFF. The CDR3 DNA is TGTGCCAGCAGTACCGGGGACTCGAACACCGGGGAGCTGTTTTTT.

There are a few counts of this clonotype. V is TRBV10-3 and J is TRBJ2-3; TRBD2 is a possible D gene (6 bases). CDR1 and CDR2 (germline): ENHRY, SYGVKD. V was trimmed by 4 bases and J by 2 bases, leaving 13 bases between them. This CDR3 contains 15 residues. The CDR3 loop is CAISGGGENTDTQYF. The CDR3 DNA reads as TGTGCCATCAGTGGGGGAGGAGAGAACACAGATACGCAGTATTTT.

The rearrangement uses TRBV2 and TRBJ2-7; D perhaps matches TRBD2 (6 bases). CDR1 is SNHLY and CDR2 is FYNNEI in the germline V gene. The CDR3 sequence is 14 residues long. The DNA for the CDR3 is TGTGCTGCAACTGGCCGGGACTTATCTAGCGAGCAGTACTTC. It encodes CAATGRDLSSEQYF.

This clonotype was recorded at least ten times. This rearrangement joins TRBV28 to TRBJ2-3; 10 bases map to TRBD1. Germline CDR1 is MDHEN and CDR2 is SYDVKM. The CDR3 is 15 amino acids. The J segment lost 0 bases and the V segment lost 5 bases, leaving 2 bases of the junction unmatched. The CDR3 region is CASSGQGVSTDTQYF. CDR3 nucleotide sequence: TGTGCCAGCAGTGGACAGGGGGTGAGCACAGATACGCAGTATTTT.

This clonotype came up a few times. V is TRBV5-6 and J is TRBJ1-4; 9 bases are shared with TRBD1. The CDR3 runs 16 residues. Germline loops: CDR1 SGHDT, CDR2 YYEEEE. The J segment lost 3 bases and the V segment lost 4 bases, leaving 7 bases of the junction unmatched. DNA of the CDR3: TGTGCCAGCAGCATATACAGGGGGCAGGCTAATGAAAAACTGTTTTTT. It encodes CASSIYRGQANEKLFF. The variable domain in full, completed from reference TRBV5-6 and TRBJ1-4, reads DAGVTQSPTHLIKTRGQQVTLRCSPKSGHDTVSWYQQALGQGPQFIFQYYEEEERQRGNFPDRFSGHQFPNYSSELNVNALLLGDSALYLCASSIYRGQANEKLFFGSGTQLSVL.

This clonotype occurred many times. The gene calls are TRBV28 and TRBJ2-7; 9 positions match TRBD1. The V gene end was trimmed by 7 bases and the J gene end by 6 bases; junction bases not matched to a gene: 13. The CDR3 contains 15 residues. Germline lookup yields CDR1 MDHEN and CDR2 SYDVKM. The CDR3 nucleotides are TGTGCCAGCAACCCCCCGGGACAGGGTTCGGTCGAGCAGTACTTC. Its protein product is CASNPPGQGSVEQYF.

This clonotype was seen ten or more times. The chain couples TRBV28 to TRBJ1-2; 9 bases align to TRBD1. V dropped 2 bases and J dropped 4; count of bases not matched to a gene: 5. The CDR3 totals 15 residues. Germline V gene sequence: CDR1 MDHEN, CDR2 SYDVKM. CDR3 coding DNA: TGTGCCAGCAGTTTACCGGGACAGGGACTCTATGGCTACACCTTC. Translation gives CASSLPGQGLYGYTF.

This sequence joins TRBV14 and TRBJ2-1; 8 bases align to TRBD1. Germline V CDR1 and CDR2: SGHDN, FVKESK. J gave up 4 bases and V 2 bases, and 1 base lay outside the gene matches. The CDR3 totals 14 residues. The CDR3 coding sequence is TGTGCCAGCAGCCAAACAGGGGGTTACAATGAGCAGTTCTTC. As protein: CASSQTGGYNEQFF.

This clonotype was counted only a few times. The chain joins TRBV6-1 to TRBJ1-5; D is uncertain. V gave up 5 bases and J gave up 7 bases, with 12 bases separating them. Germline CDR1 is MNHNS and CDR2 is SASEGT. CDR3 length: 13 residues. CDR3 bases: TGTGCCAGCAGTTACCTCGGGGTACAGCCCCAGCATTTT. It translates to CASSYLGVQPQHF.

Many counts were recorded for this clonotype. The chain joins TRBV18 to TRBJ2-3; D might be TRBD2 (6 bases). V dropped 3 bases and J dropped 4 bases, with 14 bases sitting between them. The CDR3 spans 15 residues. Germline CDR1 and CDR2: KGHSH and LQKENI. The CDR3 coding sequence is TGTGCCAGCTCACCCACTCGGGAGTCCCCAGATACGCAGTATTTT. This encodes CASSPTRESPDTQYF.